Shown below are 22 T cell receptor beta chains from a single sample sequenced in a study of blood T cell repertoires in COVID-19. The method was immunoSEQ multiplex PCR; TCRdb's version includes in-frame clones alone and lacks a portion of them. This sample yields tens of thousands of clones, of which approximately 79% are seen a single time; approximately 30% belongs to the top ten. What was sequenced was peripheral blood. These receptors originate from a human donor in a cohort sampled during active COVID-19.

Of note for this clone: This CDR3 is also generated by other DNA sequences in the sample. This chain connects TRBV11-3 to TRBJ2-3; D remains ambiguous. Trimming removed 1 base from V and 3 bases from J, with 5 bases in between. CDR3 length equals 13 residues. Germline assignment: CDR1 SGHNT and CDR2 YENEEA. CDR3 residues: CASSLGRTDTQYF. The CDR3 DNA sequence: TGTGCCAGCAGCTTAGGGCGGACAGATACGCAGTATTTT.

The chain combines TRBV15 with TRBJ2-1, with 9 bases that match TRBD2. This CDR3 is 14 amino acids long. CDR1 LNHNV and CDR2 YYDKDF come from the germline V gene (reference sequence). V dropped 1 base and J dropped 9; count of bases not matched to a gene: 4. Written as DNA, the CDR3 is TGTGCCACCAGCAGAGTTAGCGGGAGCGGTGAGCAGTTCTTC. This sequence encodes CATSRVSGSGEQFF.

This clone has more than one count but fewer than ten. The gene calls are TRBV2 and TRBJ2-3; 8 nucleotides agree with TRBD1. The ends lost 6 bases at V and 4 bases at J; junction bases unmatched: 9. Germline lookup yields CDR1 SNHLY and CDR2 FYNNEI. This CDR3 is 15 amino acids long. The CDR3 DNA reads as TGTGCCAGCAGCGCTGGACAGGGCAGGGCAGATACGCAGTATTTT. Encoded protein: CASSAGQGRADTQYF. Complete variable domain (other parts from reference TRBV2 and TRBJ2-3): EPEVTQTPSHQVTQMGQEVILRCVPISNHLYFYWYRQILGQKVEFLVSFYNNEISEKSEIFDDQFSVERPDGSNFTLKIRSTKLEDSAMYFCASSAGQGRADTQYFGPGTRLTVL.

This CDR3 reads CASSQARGSDTQYF. CDR3 sequence (DNA): TGTGCCAGCAGCCAAGCCCGGGGGTCGGATACGCAGTATTTT. The V and J genes are TRBV3-1 (or the pseudogene TRBV3-2) and TRBJ2-3, with D possibly TRBD2 on 6 matching bases. From germline, CDR1 is LGHDT and CDR2 YNNKEL (reference sequence). With 1 base removed from V and 6 bases from J, the gap between germline ends came to 11 bases. The CDR3 covers 14 residues.

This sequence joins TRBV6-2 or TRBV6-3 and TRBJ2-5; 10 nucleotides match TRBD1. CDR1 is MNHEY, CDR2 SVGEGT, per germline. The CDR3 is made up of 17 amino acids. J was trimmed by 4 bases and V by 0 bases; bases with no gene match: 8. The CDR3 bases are TGTGCCAGCAGTTACTCGCTCGGGACAGGGGTCACAGAGACCCAGTACTTC. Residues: CASSYSLGTGVTETQYF.

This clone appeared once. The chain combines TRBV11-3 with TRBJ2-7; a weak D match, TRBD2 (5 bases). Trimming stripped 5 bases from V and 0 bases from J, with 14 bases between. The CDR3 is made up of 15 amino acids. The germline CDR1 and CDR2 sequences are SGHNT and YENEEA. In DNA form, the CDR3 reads TGTGCCAGCAGCCCATTAGCGAGGAGCTCCTACGAGCAGTACTTC. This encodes CASSPLARSSYEQYF.

CDR3 nucleotides: TGTGCCAGCAAGCTTGGTCTAGCGGGAAACAATGAGCAGTTCTTC. It yields the protein CASKLGLAGNNEQFF. The genes are TRBV6-5 and TRBJ2-1, with 9 bases lining up with TRBD2. CDR1 and CDR2 from the germline V gene are MNHEY and SVGAGI. V gave up 7 bases and J gave up 5 bases; unmatched junction bases: 9. The CDR3 is 15 residues long.

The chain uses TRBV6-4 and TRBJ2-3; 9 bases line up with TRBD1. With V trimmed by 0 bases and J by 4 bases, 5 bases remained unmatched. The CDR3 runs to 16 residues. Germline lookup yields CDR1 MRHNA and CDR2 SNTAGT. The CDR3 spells CASSDSDGQGSDTQYF. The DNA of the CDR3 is TGTGCCAGCAGTGACTCTGATGGACAGGGGTCAGATACGCAGTATTTT.

CDR3 loop: CASSQGGINTEAFF. In DNA form, the CDR3 reads TGCGCCAGCAGCCAGGGGGGTATAAACACTGAAGCTTTCTTT. The chain has TRBV5-1 and TRBJ1-1; 7 bases line up with TRBD1. Germline loops: CDR1 SGHRS, CDR2 YFSETQ. The CDR3 covers 14 residues. With V trimmed by 4 bases and J by 2 bases, 5 bases remained unmatched.

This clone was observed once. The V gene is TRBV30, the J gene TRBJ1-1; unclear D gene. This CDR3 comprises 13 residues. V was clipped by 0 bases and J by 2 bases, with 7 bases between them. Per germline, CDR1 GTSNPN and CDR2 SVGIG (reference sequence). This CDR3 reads CAWSVSFNTEAFF. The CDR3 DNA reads TGTGCCTGGAGTGTATCGTTCAACACTGAAGCTTTCTTT.

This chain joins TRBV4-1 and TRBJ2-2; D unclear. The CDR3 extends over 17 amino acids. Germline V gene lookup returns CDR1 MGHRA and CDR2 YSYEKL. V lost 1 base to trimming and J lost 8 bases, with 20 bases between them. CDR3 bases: TGCGCCAGCAGCCAAGGAAAGCCGGGTCACGAGATAGGGGAGCTGTTTTTT. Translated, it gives CASSQGKPGHEIGELFF.

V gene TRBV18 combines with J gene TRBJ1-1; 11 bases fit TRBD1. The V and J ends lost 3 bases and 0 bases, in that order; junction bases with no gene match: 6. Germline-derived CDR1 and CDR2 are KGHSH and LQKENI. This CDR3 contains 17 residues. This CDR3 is CASSPGQGAVVNTEAFF. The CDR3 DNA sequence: TGTGCCAGCTCACCCGGACAGGGGGCGGTGGTGAACACTGAAGCTTTCTTT.

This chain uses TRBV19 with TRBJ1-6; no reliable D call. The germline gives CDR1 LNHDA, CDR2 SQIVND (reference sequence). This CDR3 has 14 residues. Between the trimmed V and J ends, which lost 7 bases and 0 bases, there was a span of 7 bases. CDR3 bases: TGTGCCAGTACCGGTGGCTCCTATAATTCACCCCTCCACTTT. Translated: CASTGGSYNSPLHF.

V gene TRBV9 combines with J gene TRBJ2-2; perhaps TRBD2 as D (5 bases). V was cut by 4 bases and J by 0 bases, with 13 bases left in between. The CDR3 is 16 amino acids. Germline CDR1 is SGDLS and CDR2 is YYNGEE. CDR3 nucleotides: TGTGCCAGCAGCATCCCGTCCGGGGCGAACACCGGGGAGCTGTTTTTT. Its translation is CASSIPSGANTGELFF.

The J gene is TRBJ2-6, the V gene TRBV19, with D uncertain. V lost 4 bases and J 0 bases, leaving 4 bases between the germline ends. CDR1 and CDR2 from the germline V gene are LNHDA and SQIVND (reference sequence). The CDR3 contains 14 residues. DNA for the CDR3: TGTGCCAGTAGTAGGAGCTCTGGGGCCAACGTCCTGACTTTC. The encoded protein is CASSRSSGANVLTF.

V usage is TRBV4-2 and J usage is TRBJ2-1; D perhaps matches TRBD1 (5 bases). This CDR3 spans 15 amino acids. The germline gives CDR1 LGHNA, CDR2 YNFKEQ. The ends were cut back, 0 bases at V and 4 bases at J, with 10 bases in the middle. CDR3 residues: CASSQDRKGYNEQFF. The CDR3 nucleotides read TGTGCCAGCAGCCAAGATCGAAAGGGGTACAATGAGCAGTTCTTC.

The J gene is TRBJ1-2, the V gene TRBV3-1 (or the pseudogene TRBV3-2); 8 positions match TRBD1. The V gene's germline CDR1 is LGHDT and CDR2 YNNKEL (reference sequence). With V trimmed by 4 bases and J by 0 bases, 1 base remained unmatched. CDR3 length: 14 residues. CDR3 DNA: TGTGCCAGCAGCCGGACAGGGACTAACTATGGCTACACCTTC. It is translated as CASSRTGTNYGYTF.

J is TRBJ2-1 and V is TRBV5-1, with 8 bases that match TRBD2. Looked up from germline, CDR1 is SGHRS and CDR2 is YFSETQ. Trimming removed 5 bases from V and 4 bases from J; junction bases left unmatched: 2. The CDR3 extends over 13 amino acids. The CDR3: CASSIAGYNEQFF. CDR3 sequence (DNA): TGCGCCAGCAGTATAGCGGGGTACAATGAGCAGTTCTTC.

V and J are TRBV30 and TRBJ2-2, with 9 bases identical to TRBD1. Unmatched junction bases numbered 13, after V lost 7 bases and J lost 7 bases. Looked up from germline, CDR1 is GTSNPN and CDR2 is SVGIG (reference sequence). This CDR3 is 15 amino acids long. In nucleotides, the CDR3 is TGTGCCTTTCTACCCCGGACAGGGGTGGTCGGGGAGCTGTTTTTT. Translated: CAFLPRTGVVGELFF.

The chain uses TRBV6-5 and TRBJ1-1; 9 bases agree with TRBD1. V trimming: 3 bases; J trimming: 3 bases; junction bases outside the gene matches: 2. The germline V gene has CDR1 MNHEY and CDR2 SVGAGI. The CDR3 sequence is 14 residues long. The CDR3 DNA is TGTGCCAGCAGTTATGACAGGGGGGACACTGAAGCTTTCTTT. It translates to CASSYDRGDTEAFF.

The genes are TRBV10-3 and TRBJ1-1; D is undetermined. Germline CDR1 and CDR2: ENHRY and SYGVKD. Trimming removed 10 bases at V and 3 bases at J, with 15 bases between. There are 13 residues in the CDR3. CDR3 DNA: TGTGCCACCAAACCACAGTTGGACACTGAAGCTTTCTTT. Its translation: CATKPQLDTEAFF.

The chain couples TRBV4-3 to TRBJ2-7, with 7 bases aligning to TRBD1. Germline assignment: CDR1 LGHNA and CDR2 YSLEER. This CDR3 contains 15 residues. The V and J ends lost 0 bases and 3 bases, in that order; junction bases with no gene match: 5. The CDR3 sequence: CASSQDPGTVYEQYF. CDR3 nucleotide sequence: TGCGCCAGCAGCCAAGATCCCGGGACAGTCTACGAGCAGTACTTC.